This T cell receptor (beta chain) was sequenced during a study of T cell repertoires in cytomegalovirus infection. Study-wide context: Based on public TCR beta signatures, there were indications of CMV infection and of a matching HLA type. Notes on the study in general: Adding up the frequency of public TCR beta families identified people who carried CMV plus the relevant HLA. There were HLA-C-restricted CMV-specific TCR beta clonotypes dominating the ex vivo response.

The CDR3 length is 12 residues. TCRdb re-analysed the reads in MiXCR, keeping a single row per CDR3 protein. The sample has 300,000 or so distinct CDR3 sequences; more than 20% are singletons. Concerning this clonotype: As yet, its antigen is unknown. One junction end does not reproduce the germline sequence, and a read error may be involved.

Source material: PBMCs. This receptor was identified in a human donor in good health (CMV status not recorded). Some clones in this sample may be carry-over from other donors' samples. The chain has TRBV12-3 or TRBV12-4 and TRBJ2-5; D is unclear. CDR3: CASSFNSHPPNF. The CDR3 nucleotides read TGTGCCAGCAGTTTTAATTCCCACCCTCCCAACTTC.